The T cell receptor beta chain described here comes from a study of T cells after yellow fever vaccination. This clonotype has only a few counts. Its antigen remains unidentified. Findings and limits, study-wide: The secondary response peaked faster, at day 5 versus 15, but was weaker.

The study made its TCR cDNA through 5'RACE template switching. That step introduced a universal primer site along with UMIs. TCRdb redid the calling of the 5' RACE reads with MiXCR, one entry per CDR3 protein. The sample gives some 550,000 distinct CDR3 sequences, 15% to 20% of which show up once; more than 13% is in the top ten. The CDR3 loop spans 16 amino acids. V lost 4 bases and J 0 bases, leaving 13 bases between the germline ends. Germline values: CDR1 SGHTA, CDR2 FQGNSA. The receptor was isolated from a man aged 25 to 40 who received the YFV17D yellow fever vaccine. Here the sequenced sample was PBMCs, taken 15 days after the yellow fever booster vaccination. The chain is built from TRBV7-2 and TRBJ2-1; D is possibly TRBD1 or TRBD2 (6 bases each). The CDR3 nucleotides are TGTGCCAGCAGCTCAACAGGGAGGAGCTCCTACAATGAGCAGTTCTTC. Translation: CASSSTGRSSYNEQFF.